This entry lists 18 T cell receptor beta chains sequenced from one sample in a study of cytomegalovirus exposure and HLA in healthy donors. TCRdb's table, derived via immunoSEQ multiplex PCR, lists solely in-frame clones and lacks some. This sample has a few hundred thousand clones, with roughly 85% found just once. Source material: PBMCs. The receptors stem from a woman between 18 and 30 years old in good health and CMV-seronegative.

The chain carries TRBV19 and TRBJ2-7, with 8 bases matching TRBD2. J gave up 2 bases and V 7 bases, and 7 bases lay outside the gene matches. This CDR3 comprises 14 residues. Germline-derived CDR1 and CDR2 are LNHDA and SQIVND (reference sequence). The CDR3 nucleotides are TGTGCCAGTACGCCGGGACTAGGGGCCTACGAGCAGTACTTC. Translation: CASTPGLGAYEQYF.

The chain employs TRBV7-2 and TRBJ1-2, with D tentatively TRBD1 (5 bases). Trimming removed 0 bases from V and 2 bases from J, with 13 bases in between. The CDR3 spans 16 residues. Germline CDR1 SGHTA, CDR2 FQGNSA. CDR3 sequence: CASSLAGGGLNYGYTF. For the CDR3, the DNA is TGTGCCAGCAGCTTAGCCGGCGGGGGACTAAACTATGGCTACACCTTC.

CDR3 sequence reads: CASAQGQPQHF. The DNA of the CDR3 is TGTGCCAGTGCACAGGGACAGCCCCAGCATTTT. The V and J genes are TRBV6-5 and TRBJ1-5; maybe TRBD1 (6 bases). Germline assignment: CDR1 MNHEY and CDR2 SVGAGI. This CDR3 comprises 11 residues. The V end lost 9 bases, the J end lost 7 bases, and 10 bases lay between the germline ends.

This clone was seen only a few times. The V gene is TRBV9, the J gene TRBJ2-1; 8 nucleotides agree with TRBD1. V lost 4 bases to trimming and J lost 10 bases; unmatched junction nucleotides: 10. The CDR3 runs to 14 residues. Germline-derived CDR1 and CDR2 are SGDLS and YYNGEE. The CDR3 here is CASSTGQGGSEQFF. CDR3 nucleotides: TGTGCCAGCAGCACCGGACAGGGTGGTTCAGAGCAGTTCTTC.

CDR3: CASATQAYSGNTIYF. The DNA for the CDR3 is TGTGCCAGCGCCACACAGGCCTACTCTGGAAACACCATATATTTT. This chain links TRBV6-1 with TRBJ1-3, with D perhaps TRBD1 (5 bases). CDR3 length equals 15 residues. Trimming pared 8 bases from V and 0 bases from J, leaving 14 bases between. Germline lookup yields CDR1 MNHNS and CDR2 SASEGT.

J is TRBJ2-7 and V is TRBV19; 10 bases align to TRBD1. CDR1 is LNHDA, CDR2 SQIVND, per germline (reference sequence). V shed 3 bases, J shed 0 bases, and the junction held 5 bases outside the gene matches. The CDR3 totals 16 residues. This CDR3 reads CASSIPRTGGSYEQYF. For the CDR3, the DNA is TGTGCCAGTAGTATCCCCCGGACAGGGGGCTCCTACGAGCAGTACTTC. Together with reference TRBV19 and TRBJ2-7, the CDR3 gives the full variable domain: DGGITQSPKYLFRKEGQNVTLSCEQNLNHDAMYWYRQDPGQGLRLIYYSQIVNDFQKGDIAEGYSVSREKKESFPLTVTSAQKNPTAFYLCASSIPRTGGSYEQYFGPGTRLTVT.

This chain links TRBV29-1 with TRBJ2-5, with D uncertain. The V end lost 0 bases, the J end lost 7 bases, and 9 bases lay between the germline ends. CDR3 size: 12 residues. The germline V gene encodes CDR1 SQVTM and CDR2 ANQGSEA. Here the CDR3 DNA reads TGCAGCGTTGAAGATGGAGACGGGACCCAGTACTTC. Translated: CSVEDGDGTQYF.

The chain uses TRBV5-4 and TRBJ2-1, with D perhaps TRBD2 (5 bases). This CDR3 is 16 amino acids long. The V end was cut by 2 bases, the J end by 5 bases, with 17 bases between. CDR1 and CDR2 from the germline V gene are SGHNT and YYREEE (reference sequence). The CDR3 here is CASSLPFGMGNNEQFF. CDR3 sequence (DNA): TGTGCCAGCAGCTTACCCTTCGGGATGGGCAACAATGAGCAGTTCTTC.

The rearrangement joins TRBV5-6 to TRBJ2-1; 7 positions match TRBD1. The CDR3 has 14 residues. Germline trimming cut 0 bases from V and 6 bases from J; bases unmatched to any gene: 3. CDR1 and CDR2 from the germline V gene are SGHDT and YYEEEE. In DNA, the CDR3 is TGTGCCAGCAGCTTGGGACAGGGCTTCAATGAGCAGTTCTTC. Its translation: CASSLGQGFNEQFF.

The rearrangement links TRBV27 to TRBJ2-1; TRBD1 aligns across 7 bases. Germline lookup yields CDR1 MNHEY and CDR2 SMNVEV (reference sequence). The CDR3 totals 15 residues. Losses at the gene ends were 0 bases for V and 2 bases for J; bases not matched to a gene: 1. For the CDR3, the DNA is TGTGCCAGCAGTTTATCGGGGACAGCCTACAATGAGCAGTTCTTC. Translation: CASSLSGTAYNEQFF.

The rearrangement links TRBV11-3 to TRBJ2-4; 7 positions agree with TRBD2. V lost 0 bases to trimming and J lost 3 bases; unmatched junction nucleotides: 14. Looked up from germline, CDR1 is SGHNT and CDR2 is YENEEA. CDR3 size: 19 residues. Here the CDR3 reads CASSLDQGGSVSGKNIQYF. CDR3 sequence (DNA): TGTGCCAGCAGCTTAGATCAGGGAGGGAGTGTTTCAGGCAAAAACATTCAGTACTTC.

The table lists this clone with a count of one. The genes are TRBV2 and TRBJ1-1; 7 bases match TRBD1. The length of the CDR3 is 14 residues. The V gene's germline CDR1 is SNHLY and CDR2 FYNNEI. V lost 6 bases, J lost 4 bases, and 8 bases stayed unmatched. The CDR3 coding sequence is TGTGCCAGCAGGTGGACAGGAACGGGCACTGAAGCTTTCTTT. Its protein product is CASRWTGTGTEAFF.

The rearrangement uses TRBV5-1 and TRBJ2-7, with D possibly TRBD2 on 6 matching bases. The CDR3 consists of 18 residues. Germline CDR1 reads SGHRS; CDR2 reads YFSETQ. Trimming removed 4 bases at V and 0 bases at J, with 23 bases between. The CDR3 region has the DNA TGCGCCAGCAGCCCCCGCCGGGACTCCTTTGGGGGCTCCTACGAGCAGTACTTC. It translates to CASSPRRDSFGGSYEQYF.

This clone was recorded once. This chain uses TRBV10-3 with TRBJ2-7; 8 bases match TRBD2. The CDR3 consists of 14 residues. V was clipped by 5 bases and J by 0 bases; unmatched bases: 3. Germline V CDR1 and CDR2: ENHRY, SYGVKD. The CDR3 region has the DNA TGTGCCATCAGTAGCGGGGGAAGCTCCTACGAGCAGTACTTC. Encoded protein: CAISSGGSSYEQYF.

This clone came up once. The chain links TRBV7-2 to TRBJ1-3; tentatively, D is TRBD1 (5 bases). The CDR3 extends over 16 amino acids. Germline V gene sequence: CDR1 SGHTA, CDR2 FQGNSA. The V and J ends lost 5 bases and 7 bases respectively, with 21 bases between them. CDR3 in DNA: TGTGCCAGCAGCCCCACTGGGGGGACCTTAGGCAACACCATATATTTT. It codes for CASSPTGGTLGNTIYF.

The gene calls are TRBV18 and TRBJ2-7; D gene unclear. The CDR3 has 15 amino acids. Germline CDR1 and CDR2: KGHSH and LQKENI. The ends were cut back, 3 bases at V and 0 bases at J, with 12 bases in the middle. CDR3 in DNA: TGTGCCAGCTCACCGGGCCAGCCCCGCTCCTACGAGCAGTACTTC. This sequence encodes CASSPGQPRSYEQYF.

The rearrangement uses TRBV7-2 and TRBJ2-7; TRBD2 aligns across 10 bases. V was pared by 3 bases and J by 2 bases, with 7 bases of the junction left unmatched. The CDR3 has 16 amino acids. Per the germline V gene, CDR1 is SGHTA and CDR2 is FQGNSA. As DNA, the CDR3 is TGTGCCAGCAGCTTTGATAGCGGGAGGCCCCCCTACGAGCAGTACTTC. It translates to CASSFDSGRPPYEQYF.

This chain uses TRBV2 with TRBJ2-2; 12 bases agree with TRBD2. CDR1 is SNHLY, CDR2 FYNNEI, per germline. V lost 8 bases, J lost 4 bases, and 5 bases stayed unmatched. The CDR3 totals 15 residues. This CDR3 reads CASGQGLAGTGELFF. In DNA form, the CDR3 reads TGTGCCAGCGGTCAGGGACTAGCGGGCACCGGGGAGCTGTTTTTT.